These 12 T cell receptor beta chains share one sample of origin, sequenced in a study of OX40 agonist ivuxolimab in advanced cancers. TCRdb's table, derived via immunoSEQ multiplex PCR, lists solely in-frame clones and lacks some. The data contain about 82,000 clones, roughly 83% of them singletons. Sequencing used CD4+ or CD8+ T cells sorted from blood, obtained in a trial of the OX40 agonist ivuxolimab. All receptors come from an adult with an advanced solid tumor such as melanoma, head and neck, liver or kidney cancer.

The CDR3 loop is CASTKGLSGNTIYF. CDR3 DNA: TGTGCCAGCACGAAGGGACTCTCTGGAAACACCATATATTTT. The chain links TRBV11-2 to TRBJ1-3; a weak D match, TRBD1 (5 bases). The germline V gene encodes CDR1 SGHAT and CDR2 FQNNGV. V lost 7 bases, J lost 0 bases, and 10 bases lay in between. The CDR3 runs 14 residues.

This CDR3 is CASSPRTVRATEAFF. The CDR3 DNA reads as TGTGCCAGCAGCCCGAGGACGGTCAGGGCCACTGAAGCTTTCTTT. The chain uses TRBV11-2 and TRBJ1-1; perhaps TRBD1 as D (5 bases). V was pared by 5 bases and J by 4 bases, with 17 bases between. Germline assignment: CDR1 SGHAT and CDR2 FQNNGV. The CDR3 is 15 residues long.

The chain carries TRBV7-6 and TRBJ2-7; tentatively, D is TRBD2 (6 bases). This CDR3 contains 14 residues. Trimming removed 3 bases at V and 2 bases at J, with 11 bases between. CDR1 is SGHVS, CDR2 FNYEAQ, per germline. The CDR3 is CASSFGSGPYEQYF. The CDR3 nucleotides read TGTGCCAGCAGCTTTGGTAGCGGTCCCTACGAGCAGTACTTC.

The gene calls are TRBV30 and TRBJ1-2; D is unclear. This CDR3 comprises 11 residues. The ends were cut back, 4 bases at V and 8 bases at J, with 11 bases in the middle. The V gene's germline CDR1 is GTSNPN and CDR2 SVGIG (reference sequence). CDR3 residues: CAWTPGWGYTF. CDR3 nucleotides: TGTGCCTGGACCCCAGGTTGGGGCTACACCTTC.

This clone was seen only once. The chain combines TRBV6-1 with TRBJ2-7, with 10 bases that match TRBD1. Unmatched junction bases numbered 11, after V lost 6 bases and J lost 6 bases. This CDR3 region has 15 residues. Germline assignment: CDR1 MNHNS and CDR2 SASEGT. The CDR3 DNA reads TGTGCCAGCAGCTCCCGGGACAGGGGATTCACCGAGCAGTACTTC. This gives the protein CASSSRDRGFTEQYF.

The V call is TRBV30, the J call TRBJ2-5; D is undetermined. Germline V lookup: CDR1 GTSNPN, CDR2 SVGIG (reference sequence). The CDR3 covers 13 residues. Trimming stripped 1 base from V and 1 base from J, with 7 bases between. CDR3 sequence (DNA): TGTGCCTGGAGTGGACGGGTCCAAGAGACCCAGTACTTC. Amino acids: CAWSGRVQETQYF. Using reference TRBV30 and TRBJ2-5 for the parts outside the CDR3, the full variable domain is SQTIHQWPATLVQPVGSPLSLECTVEGTSNPNLYWYRQAAGRGLQLLFYSVGIGQISSEVPQNLSASRPQDRQFILSSKKLLLSDSGFYLCAWSGRVQETQYFGPGTRLLVL.

This clone was picked up one time. The J gene is TRBJ1-1, the V gene TRBV25-1; possibly TRBD1 for D (5 bases). The CDR3 runs 14 residues. Germline V gene sequence: CDR1 MGHDK, CDR2 SYGVNS. V lost 3 bases and J 2 bases, leaving 10 bases between the germline ends. The CDR3 region has the DNA TGTGCCAGCAGTGACCAACAGGTTAACACTGAAGCTTTCTTT. It encodes CASSDQQVNTEAFF.

The rearrangement joins TRBV7-8 to TRBJ2-3; D is ambiguous. The CDR3 has 14 residues. CDR1 and CDR2 from the germline V gene are SGHVS and FQNEAQ. V was pared by 0 bases and J by 4 bases, with 8 bases between. The CDR3 sequence is CASSLAPIADTQYF. CDR3 nucleotides: TGTGCCAGCAGCTTAGCCCCTATCGCAGATACGCAGTATTTT.

The chain recombines TRBV27 with TRBJ2-1; tentatively, D is TRBD2 (6 bases). CDR3 length: 12 amino acids. V was shortened by 7 bases and J by 4 bases, with 8 bases between the two germline ends. CDR1 MNHEY and CDR2 SMNVEV come from the germline V gene (reference sequence). CDR3 amino acids: CASNAGYNEQFF. The CDR3 nucleotides are TGTGCCAGCAACGCGGGGTACAATGAGCAGTTCTTC.

The V gene is TRBV5-5, the J gene TRBJ1-3; the match to TRBD1 covers 8 bases. The V gene end was trimmed by 4 bases and the J gene end by 4 bases; junction bases not matched to a gene: 10. Germline assignment: CDR1 SGHKS and CDR2 YYEKEE (reference sequence). This CDR3 is built from 16 residues. The CDR3 is CASSLSTGAAGNTIYF. As DNA, the CDR3 is TGTGCCAGCAGCCTCTCGACAGGGGCAGCCGGAAACACCATATATTTT. Complete variable domain (other parts from reference TRBV5-5 and TRBJ1-3): DAGVTQSPTHLIKTRGQQVTLRCSPISGHKSVSWYQQVLGQGPQFIFQYYEKEERGRGNFPDRFSARQFPNYSSELNVNALLLGDSALYLCASSLSTGAAGNTIYFGEGSWLTVV.

This sequence joins TRBV18 and TRBJ2-5; D is uncertain. The germline gives CDR1 KGHSH, CDR2 LQKENI. The CDR3 consists of 13 residues. V was trimmed by 3 bases and J by 2 bases, leaving 7 bases between them. The DNA of the CDR3 is TGTGCCAGCTCACCGCGGAGTCAAGAGACCCAGTACTTC. As protein: CASSPRSQETQYF.

The chain links TRBV7-8 to TRBJ1-2, with D unclear. Trimming cost V 3 bases and J 1 base, with 9 bases left between them. Germline CDR1 is SGHVS and CDR2 is FQNEAQ. CDR3 length: 14 amino acids. The CDR3: CASSLAGSNYGYTF. DNA for the CDR3: TGTGCCAGCAGCTTGGCGGGCAGTAACTATGGCTACACCTTC.